Below, 5 T cell receptor beta chains from the same sample are listed, as sequenced in a study of technical replicates of blood from several donors. Using immunoSEQ multiplex PCR, the repertoire was profiled, and TCRdb retains in-frame clones only, with some absent. The sample consists of about 59,000 clones, approximately 97% of them appearing once. Sequenced sample: T cells isolated from PBMCs. The receptors were gathered from a human donor in good health.

The chain couples TRBV6-5 to TRBJ1-1; TRBD1 is a possible D gene (5 bases). The CDR3 runs to 15 residues. Trimming took off 0 bases at V and 2 bases at J, with 10 bases between the two ends. Germline V gene lookup returns CDR1 MNHEY and CDR2 SVGAGI. The CDR3 loop reads CASSYSVTANTEAFF. The CDR3 DNA follows: TGTGCCAGCAGTTACTCGGTGACAGCCAACACTGAAGCTTTCTTT.

This chain joins TRBV19 and TRBJ1-2; D is perhaps TRBD1 (5 bases). Looked up from germline, CDR1 is LNHDA and CDR2 is SQIVND (reference sequence). The CDR3 is 15 residues long. V lost 5 bases and J 4 bases, leaving 17 bases between the germline ends. DNA for the CDR3: TGTGCCAGTAGTCCAAGTTGGGGCTCGGGCTATGGCTACACCTTC. Its translation is CASSPSWGSGYGYTF.

The chain is built from TRBV21-1 and TRBJ2-7; the table's D call, TRBD1, was not checked against the DNA. TRBV21-1 is marked as a pseudogene. CDR3 length equals 24 residues. The CDR3 DNA follows: TGTGCCAGCAGCAAATTTAACGAGGAAGGTCCGGGACAGGGGTATATTATACCAGCCTACGAGCAGTACTTC. It codes for CASSKFNEEGPGQGYIIPAYEQYF.

The gene calls are TRBV11-2 and TRBJ2-1, with TRBD2 identical over 8 bases. Trimming took 6 bases from V and 5 from J; bases not matched to a gene: 9. Germline-derived CDR1 and CDR2 are SGHAT and FQNNGV. CDR3 length: 15 amino acids. The CDR3 sequence is CASSTIAGRNNEQFF. CDR3 sequence (DNA): TGTGCCAGCAGTACCATAGCGGGGCGGAACAATGAGCAGTTCTTC.

The J gene is TRBJ2-7, the V gene TRBV2; TRBD2 agrees at 7 bases. Trimming took 4 bases from V and 1 from J; bases not matched to a gene: 1. The CDR3 sequence is 13 residues long. The V gene's germline CDR1 is SNHLY and CDR2 FYNNEI. The DNA of the CDR3 is TGTGCCAGCAGTGGGACTAGGTCCTACGAGCAGTACTTC. This encodes CASSGTRSYEQYF.